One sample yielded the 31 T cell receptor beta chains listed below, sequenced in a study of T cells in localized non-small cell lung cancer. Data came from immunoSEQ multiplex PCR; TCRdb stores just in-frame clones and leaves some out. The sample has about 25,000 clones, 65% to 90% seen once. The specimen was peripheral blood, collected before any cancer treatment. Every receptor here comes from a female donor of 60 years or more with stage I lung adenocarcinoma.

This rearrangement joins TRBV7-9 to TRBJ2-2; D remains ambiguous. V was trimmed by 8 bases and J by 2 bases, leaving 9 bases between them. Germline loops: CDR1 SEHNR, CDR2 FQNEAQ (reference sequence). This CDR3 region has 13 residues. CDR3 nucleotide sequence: TGTGCCAGCCGAATCGGAAACACCGGGGAGCTGTTTTTT. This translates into CASRIGNTGELFF.

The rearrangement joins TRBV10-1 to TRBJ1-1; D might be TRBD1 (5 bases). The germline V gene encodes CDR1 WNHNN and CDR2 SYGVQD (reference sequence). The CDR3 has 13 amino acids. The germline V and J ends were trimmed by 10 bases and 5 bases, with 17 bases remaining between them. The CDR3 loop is CATAKGLGTEAFF. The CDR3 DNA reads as TGCGCCACCGCGAAGGGGTTGGGAACTGAAGCTTTCTTT.

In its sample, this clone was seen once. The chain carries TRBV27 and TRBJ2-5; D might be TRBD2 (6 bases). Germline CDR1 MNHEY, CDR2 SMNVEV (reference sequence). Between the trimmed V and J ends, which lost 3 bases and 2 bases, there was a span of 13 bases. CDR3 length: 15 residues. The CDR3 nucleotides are TGTGCCAGCAGTTTGGGGGACTTAGGTCAAGAGACCCAGTACTTC. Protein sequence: CASSLGDLGQETQYF.

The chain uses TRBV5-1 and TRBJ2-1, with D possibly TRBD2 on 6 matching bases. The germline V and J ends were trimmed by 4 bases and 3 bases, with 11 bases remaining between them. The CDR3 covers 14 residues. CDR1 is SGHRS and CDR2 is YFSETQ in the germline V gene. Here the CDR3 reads CASSGGINYNEQFF. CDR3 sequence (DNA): TGCGCCAGCAGCGGCGGGATTAACTACAATGAGCAGTTCTTC.

CDR3 sequence reads: CASSLEQTFYGYTF. Written as DNA, the CDR3 is TGTGCCAGCAGCTTAGAACAGACCTTCTATGGCTACACCTTC. This chain links TRBV7-9 with TRBJ1-2; D ambiguous. V lost 1 base and J 4 bases, leaving 10 bases between the germline ends. This CDR3 is built from 14 residues. The germline gives CDR1 SEHNR, CDR2 FQNEAQ (reference sequence).

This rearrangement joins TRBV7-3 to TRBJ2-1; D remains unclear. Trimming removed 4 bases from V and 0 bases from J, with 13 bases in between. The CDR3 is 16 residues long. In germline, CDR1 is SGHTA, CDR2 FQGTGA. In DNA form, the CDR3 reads TGTGCCAGCAGCTCCAACCCGACGAGCTCCTACAATGAGCAGTTCTTC. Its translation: CASSSNPTSSYNEQFF.

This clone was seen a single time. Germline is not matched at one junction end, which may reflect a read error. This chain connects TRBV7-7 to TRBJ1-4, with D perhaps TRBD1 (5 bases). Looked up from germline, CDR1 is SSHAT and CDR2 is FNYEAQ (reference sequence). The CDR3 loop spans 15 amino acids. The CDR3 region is CASSAATGPNEKLFF. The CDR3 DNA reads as TGTGCTAGCAGCGCCGCCACAGGACCTAATGAAAAACTGTTTTTT. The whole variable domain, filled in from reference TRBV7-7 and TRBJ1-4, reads GAGVSQSPRYKVTKRGQDVTLRCDPISSHATLYWYQQALGQGPEFLTYFNYEAQPDKSGLPSDRFSAERPEGSISTLTIQRTEQRDSAMYRCASSAATGPNEKLFFGSGTQLSVL.

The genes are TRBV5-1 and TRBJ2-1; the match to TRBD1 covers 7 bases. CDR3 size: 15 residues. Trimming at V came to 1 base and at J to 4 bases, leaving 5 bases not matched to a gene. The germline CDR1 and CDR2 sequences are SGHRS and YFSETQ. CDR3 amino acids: CASSLSGQAYNEQFF. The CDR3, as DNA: TGCGCCAGCAGCTTGAGTGGACAGGCATACAATGAGCAGTTCTTC.

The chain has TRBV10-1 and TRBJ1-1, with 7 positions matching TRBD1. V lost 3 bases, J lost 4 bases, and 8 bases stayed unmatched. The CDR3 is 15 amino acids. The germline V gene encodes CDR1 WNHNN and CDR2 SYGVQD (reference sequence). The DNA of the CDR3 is TGCGCCAGCAGTGAAAGACAGGGCCTAGGCACTGAAGCTTTCTTT. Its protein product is CASSERQGLGTEAFF.

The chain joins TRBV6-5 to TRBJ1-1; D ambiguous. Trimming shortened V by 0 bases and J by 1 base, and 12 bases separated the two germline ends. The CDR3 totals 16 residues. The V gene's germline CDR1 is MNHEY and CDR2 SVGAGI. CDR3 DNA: TGTGCCAGCAGTTACTCGTATTGGCGCGCGAACACTGAAGCTTTCTTT. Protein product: CASSYSYWRANTEAFF.

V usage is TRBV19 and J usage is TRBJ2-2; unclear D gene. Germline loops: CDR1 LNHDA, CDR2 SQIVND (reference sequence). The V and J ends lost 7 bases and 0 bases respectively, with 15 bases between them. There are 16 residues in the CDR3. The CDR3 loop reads CASNFEAYANTGELFF. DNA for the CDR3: TGTGCCAGTAACTTTGAGGCATACGCGAACACCGGGGAGCTGTTTTTT.

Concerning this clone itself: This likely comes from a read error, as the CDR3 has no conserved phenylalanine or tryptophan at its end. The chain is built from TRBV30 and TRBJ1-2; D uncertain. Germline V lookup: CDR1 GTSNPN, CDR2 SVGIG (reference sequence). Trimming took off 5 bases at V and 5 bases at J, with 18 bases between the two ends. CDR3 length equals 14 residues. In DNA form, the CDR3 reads TGTGCCTGGGCGAGGGATAGGGCCTCTTATGGCTACACCTCC. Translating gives CAWARDRASYGYTS.

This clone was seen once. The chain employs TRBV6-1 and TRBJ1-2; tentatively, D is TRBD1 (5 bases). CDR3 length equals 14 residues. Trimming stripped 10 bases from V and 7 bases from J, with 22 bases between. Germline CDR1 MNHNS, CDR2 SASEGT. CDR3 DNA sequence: TGTGCCACAATTTCAGGGAACAGAGGCCGTGGCTACACCTTC. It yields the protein CATISGNRGRGYTF.

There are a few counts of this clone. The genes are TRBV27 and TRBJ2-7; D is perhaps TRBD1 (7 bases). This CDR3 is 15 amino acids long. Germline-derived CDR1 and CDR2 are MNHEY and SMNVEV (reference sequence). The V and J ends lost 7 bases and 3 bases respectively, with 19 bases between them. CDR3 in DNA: TGTGCCAGCACCCAGCGGCCAGGGGGGTTCTACGAGCAGTACTTC. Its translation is CASTQRPGGFYEQYF.

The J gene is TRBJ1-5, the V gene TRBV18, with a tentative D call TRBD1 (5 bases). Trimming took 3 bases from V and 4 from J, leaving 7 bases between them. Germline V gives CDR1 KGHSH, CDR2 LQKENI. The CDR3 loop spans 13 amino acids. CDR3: CASSPSGNQPQHF. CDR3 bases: TGTGCCAGCTCACCGTCAGGGAATCAGCCCCAGCATTTT.

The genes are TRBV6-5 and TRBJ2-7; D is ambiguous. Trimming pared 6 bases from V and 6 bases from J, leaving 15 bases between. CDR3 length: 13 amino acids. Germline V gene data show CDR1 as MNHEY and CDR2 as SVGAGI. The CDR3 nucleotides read TGTGCCAGCAGCGTCTCGCGTTGGGGCGAGCAGTACTTC. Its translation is CASSVSRWGEQYF.

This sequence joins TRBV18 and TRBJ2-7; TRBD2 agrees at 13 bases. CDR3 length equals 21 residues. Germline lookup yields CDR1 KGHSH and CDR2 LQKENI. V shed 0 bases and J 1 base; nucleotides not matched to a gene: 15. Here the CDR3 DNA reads TGTGCCAGCTCACCACCGAGGTTTTCTGGGACTAGCGGGAATGAATCCTACGAGCAGTACTTC. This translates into CASSPPRFSGTSGNESYEQYF.

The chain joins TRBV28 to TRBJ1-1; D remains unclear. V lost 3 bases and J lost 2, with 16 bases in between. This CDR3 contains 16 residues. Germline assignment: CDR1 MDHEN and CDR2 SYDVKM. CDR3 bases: TGTGCCAGCAGTTTCTTGCCGGTAGGATCTAACACTGAAGCTTTCTTT. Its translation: CASSFLPVGSNTEAFF.

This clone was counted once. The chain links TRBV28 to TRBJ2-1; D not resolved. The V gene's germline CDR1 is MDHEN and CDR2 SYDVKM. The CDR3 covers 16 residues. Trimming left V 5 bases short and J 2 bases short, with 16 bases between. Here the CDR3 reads CASSPKNLVAYNEQFF. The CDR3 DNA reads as TGTGCCAGCAGTCCGAAGAACTTGGTGGCCTACAATGAGCAGTTCTTC.

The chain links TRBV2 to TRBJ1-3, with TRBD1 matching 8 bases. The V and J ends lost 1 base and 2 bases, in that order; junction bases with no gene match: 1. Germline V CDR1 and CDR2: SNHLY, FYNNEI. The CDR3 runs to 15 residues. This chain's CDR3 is CASSEGTGTGNTIYF. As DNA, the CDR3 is TGTGCCAGCAGTGAAGGGACAGGGACTGGAAACACCATATATTTT.

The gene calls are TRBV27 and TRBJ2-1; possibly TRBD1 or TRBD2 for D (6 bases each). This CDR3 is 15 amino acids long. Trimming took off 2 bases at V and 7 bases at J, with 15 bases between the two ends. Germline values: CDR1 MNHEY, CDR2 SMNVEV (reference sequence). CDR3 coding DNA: TGTGCCAGCAGTTTAAGGAGGGGGGCAATGAATGAGCAGTTCTTC. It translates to CASSLRRGAMNEQFF.

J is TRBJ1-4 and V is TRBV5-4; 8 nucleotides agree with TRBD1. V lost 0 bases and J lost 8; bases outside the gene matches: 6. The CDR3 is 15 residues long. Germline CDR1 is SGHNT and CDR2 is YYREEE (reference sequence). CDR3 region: CASSLGQGAREKLFF. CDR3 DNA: TGTGCCAGCAGCTTGGGGCAGGGGGCTCGGGAAAAACTGTTTTTT.

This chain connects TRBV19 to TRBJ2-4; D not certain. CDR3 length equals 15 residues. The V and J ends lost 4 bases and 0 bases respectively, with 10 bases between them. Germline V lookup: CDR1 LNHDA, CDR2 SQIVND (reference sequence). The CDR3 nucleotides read TGTGCCAGTAGTAACCAGGTACTAGCCAAAAACATTCAGTACTTC. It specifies CASSNQVLAKNIQYF. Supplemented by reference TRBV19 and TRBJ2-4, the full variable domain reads DGGITQSPKYLFRKEGQNVTLSCEQNLNHDAMYWYRQDPGQGLRLIYYSQIVNDFQKGDIAEGYSVSREKKESFPLTVTSAQKNPTAFYLCASSNQVLAKNIQYFGAGTRLSVL.

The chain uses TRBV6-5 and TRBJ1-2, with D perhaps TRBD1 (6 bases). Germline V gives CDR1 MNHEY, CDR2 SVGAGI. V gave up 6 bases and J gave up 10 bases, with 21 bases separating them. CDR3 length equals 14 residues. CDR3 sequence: CASRKIRDTDFYTF. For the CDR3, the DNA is TGTGCCAGCAGAAAAATCCGGGACACGGACTTCTACACCTTC.

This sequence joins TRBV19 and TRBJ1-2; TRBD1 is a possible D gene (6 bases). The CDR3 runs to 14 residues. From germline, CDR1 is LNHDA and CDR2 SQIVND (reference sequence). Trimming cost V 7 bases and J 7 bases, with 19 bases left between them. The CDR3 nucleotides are TGTGCCAGTATAAATCGTCAAGGGGGTGGTGGCTACACCTTC. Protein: CASINRQGGGGYTF.

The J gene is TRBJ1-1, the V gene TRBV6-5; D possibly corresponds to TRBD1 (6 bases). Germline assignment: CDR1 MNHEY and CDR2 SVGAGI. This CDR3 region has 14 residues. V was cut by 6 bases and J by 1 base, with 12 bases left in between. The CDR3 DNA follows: TGTGCCAGCAGAGCGGACAGATCGAACACTGAAGCTTTCTTT. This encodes CASRADRSNTEAFF.

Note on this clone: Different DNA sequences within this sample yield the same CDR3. The CDR3: CASSLRTGAVNEKLFF. The CDR3 nucleotides are TGTGCCAGCAGCTTGAGGACGGGGGCAGTTAATGAAAAACTGTTTTTT. The J gene is TRBJ1-4, the V gene TRBV5-4; D is possibly TRBD1 (6 bases). The CDR3 totals 16 residues. The germline gives CDR1 SGHNT, CDR2 YYREEE (reference sequence). With 1 base removed from V and 4 bases from J, the gap between germline ends came to 14 bases.

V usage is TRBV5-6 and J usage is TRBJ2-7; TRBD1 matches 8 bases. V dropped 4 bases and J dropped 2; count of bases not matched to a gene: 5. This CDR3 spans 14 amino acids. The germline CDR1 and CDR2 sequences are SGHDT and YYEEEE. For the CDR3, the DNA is TGTGCCAGCAGCCGGGGACAGGCGACCTACGAGCAGTACTTC. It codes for CASSRGQATYEQYF.

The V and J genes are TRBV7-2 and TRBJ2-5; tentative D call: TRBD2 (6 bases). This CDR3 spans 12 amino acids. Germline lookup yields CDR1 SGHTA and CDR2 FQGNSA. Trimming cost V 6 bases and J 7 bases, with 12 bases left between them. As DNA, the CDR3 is TGTGCCAGCAGGGAGGGATTGGGGACCCAGTACTTC. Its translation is CASREGLGTQYF.

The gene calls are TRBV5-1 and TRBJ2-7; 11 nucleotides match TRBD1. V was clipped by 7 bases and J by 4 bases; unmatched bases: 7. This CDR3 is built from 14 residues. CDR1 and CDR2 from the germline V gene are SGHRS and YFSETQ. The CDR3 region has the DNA TGCGCCAGCGCGTCCGGGACAGGGGGATACGAGCAGTACTTC. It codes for CASASGTGGYEQYF.

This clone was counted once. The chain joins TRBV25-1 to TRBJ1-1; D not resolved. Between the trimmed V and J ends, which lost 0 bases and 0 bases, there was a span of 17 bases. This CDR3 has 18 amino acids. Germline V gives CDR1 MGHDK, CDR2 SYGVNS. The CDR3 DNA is TGTGCCAGCAGTGAATACGGGAGACTAGGCAGTATGAACACTGAAGCTTTCTTT. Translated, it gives CASSEYGRLGSMNTEAFF.